This T cell receptor (beta chain) was found in a study of blood T cell repertoires in COVID-19. Background on the study: Samples of COVID-19 (acute and convalescent) were obtained from the United States, Italy and Spain. PBMCs, B-cell-depleted T cells, or T cells were the source of the cDNA or gDNA that made up the material.

In the authors' methods: Estimation of nucleated cell counts relied on the amplification of reference gene primers. The method was immunoSEQ multiplex PCR; TCRdb's version includes in-frame clones alone and lacks a portion of them. Clone size and the V and J calls come from that table; the DNA yielded D and trimming. Of approximately 150,000 clones listed, approximately 80% are singletons. The CDR3 is made up of 16 amino acids. The V and J ends lost 5 bases and 4 bases, in that order; junction bases with no gene match: 10. Germline CDR1 SGHVS, CDR2 FQNEAQ. What was sequenced was peripheral blood. The TCR sequence derives from a human donor in a cohort sampled during active COVID-19. The chain carries TRBV7-8 and TRBJ1-5; 8 positions match TRBD1. The CDR3: CASSQWTGTTNQPQHF. Written as DNA, the CDR3 is TGTGCCAGCAGCCAGTGGACAGGGACTACAAATCAGCCCCAGCATTTT.